What follows is one T cell receptor (beta chain) and its context. CDR3 length: 13 residues. Per germline, CDR1 SEHNR and CDR2 FQNEAQ (reference sequence). V dropped 5 bases and J dropped 8; count of bases not matched to a gene: 8. At the survey level, the v3.0 immunoSEQ assay was run. Method: immunoSEQ multiplex PCR; TCRdb's copy keeps in-frame clones and lacks some. The sample contains 30,000 to 40,000 clones, about 70% of which appear only once. The sample is drawn from a study of long-term antiretroviral therapy in people with HIV. The sample here was unsorted PBMCs, taken 3 years after starting antiretroviral therapy. The gene calls are TRBV7-9 and TRBJ1-2, with 7 bases identical to TRBD1. The TCR comes from a middle-aged man with HIV. CDR3 amino acids: CASSRDSIEGYTF. In DNA form, the CDR3 reads TGTGCCAGCAGCCGGGACAGCATAGAGGGCTACACCTTC.